These 12 T cell receptor beta chains came from one sample sequenced in a study of cytomegalovirus exposure and HLA in healthy donors. The PCR was carried out with 60 Vbeta primers and 13 Jbeta primers. This table comes from immunoSEQ multiplex PCR, and its TCRdb copy is limited to in-frame clones, with some not included. The sample holds some 90,000 clones, less than 70% seen once. The material sequenced was PBMCs. The source is a man in his fifties in good health and CMV-seronegative.

This clone occurred once. CDR3 DNA: TGTGCCAGCAGCGTAGGGGGCCAGGGTAACACTGAAGCTTTCTTT. Translating gives CASSVGGQGNTEAFF. V is TRBV9 and J is TRBJ1-1, with D perhaps TRBD1 (5 bases). V was pared by 0 bases and J by 2 bases, with 11 bases between. CDR3 length: 15 residues. Germline-derived CDR1 and CDR2 are SGDLS and YYNGEE. The entire variable domain, with the rest obtained from reference TRBV9 and TRBJ1-1, is as follows: DSGVTQTPKHLITATGQRVTLRCSPRSGDLSVYWYQQSLDQGLQFLIQYYNGEERAKGNILERFSAQQFPDLHSELNLSSLELGDSALYFCASSVGGQGNTEAFFGQGTRLTVV.

A few counts support this clone. This rearrangement joins TRBV5-1 to TRBJ2-7; D is perhaps TRBD2 (5 bases). The CDR3 consists of 14 residues. Between the trimmed V and J ends, which lost 4 bases and 4 bases, there was a span of 15 bases. CDR1 is SGHRS, CDR2 YFSETQ, per germline. Written as DNA, the CDR3 is TGCGCCAGCAGCCCTCTTGGGTGGAGGTACGAGCAGTACTTC. Amino acids: CASSPLGWRYEQYF. Using reference TRBV5-1 and TRBJ2-7 for the parts outside the CDR3, the full variable domain is KAGVTQTPRYLIKTRGQQVTLSCSPISGHRSVSWYQQTPGQGLQFLFEYFSETQRNKGNFPGRFSGRQFSNSRSEMNVSTLELGDSALYLCASSPLGWRYEQYFGPGTRLTVT.

This clone was found once. Other nucleotide sequences from this sample produce the same CDR3. V and J are TRBV5-1 and TRBJ2-5, with 11 positions matching TRBD2. Germline V gene lookup returns CDR1 SGHRS and CDR2 YFSETQ. With 4 bases clipped from V and 4 bases from J, the junction kept 0 bases outside the gene matches. The CDR3 loop spans 13 amino acids. CDR3 DNA: TGCGCCAGCAGCCTAGCGGGGGGAGAGACCCAGTACTTC. It specifies CASSLAGGETQYF.

V gene TRBV9 combines with J gene TRBJ2-3; a possible D gene is TRBD2 (5 bases). This CDR3 is 17 amino acids long. CDR1 SGDLS and CDR2 YYNGEE come from the germline V gene. V was shortened by 4 bases and J by 4 bases, with 22 bases between the two germline ends. CDR3 residues: CASSRTLGRWEPDTQYF. CDR3 DNA: TGTGCCAGCAGCCGTACCCTAGGAAGATGGGAGCCAGATACGCAGTATTTT.

The rearrangement links TRBV4-3 to TRBJ2-7, with a possible D match to TRBD1 (6 bases). The CDR3 has 16 amino acids. V shed 1 base and J shed 4 bases, with 17 bases lying between them. CDR1 and CDR2 from the germline V gene are LGHNA and YSLEER. CDR3 coding DNA: TGCGCCAGCAGCCAAGGTTCGCAAGGAACAGGGTACGAGCAGTACTTC. Translated, it gives CASSQGSQGTGYEQYF.

With regard to this clone: This specimen includes other DNA sequences encoding the same CDR3. This rearrangement joins TRBV30 to TRBJ2-3; 11 nucleotides line up with TRBD1. Germline CDR1 reads GTSNPN; CDR2 reads SVGIG (reference sequence). This CDR3 contains 15 residues. V lost 0 bases, J lost 3 bases, and 2 bases stayed unmatched. The CDR3 sequence is CAWSVGTGGTDTQYF. The CDR3 DNA sequence: TGTGCCTGGAGTGTCGGGACAGGGGGAACAGATACGCAGTATTTT.

This chain links TRBV5-1 with TRBJ1-5; 10 nucleotides line up with TRBD1. With 4 bases clipped from V and 0 bases from J, the junction kept 7 bases outside the gene matches. The CDR3 has 17 residues. CDR1 is SGHRS, CDR2 YFSETQ, per germline. DNA for the CDR3: TGCGCCAGCAGCCCCAAGGGACAGGGGCATAGCAATCAGCCCCAGCATTTT. Translating it yields CASSPKGQGHSNQPQHF.

This rearrangement joins TRBV7-2 to TRBJ1-6; TRBD1 matches 8 bases. This CDR3 has 15 residues. Germline CDR1 and CDR2: SGHTA and FQGNSA. The junction had 5 bases not matched to a gene; V was cut back by 3 bases and J by 7 bases. This CDR3 reads CASSFMDRENSPLHF. Here the CDR3 DNA reads TGTGCCAGCAGCTTTATGGACAGGGAGAATTCACCCCTCCACTTT.

The V call is TRBV10-3, the J call TRBJ2-7, with TRBD2 identical over 14 bases. Germline loops: CDR1 ENHRY, CDR2 SYGVKD. V shed 10 bases, J shed 6 bases, and the junction held 5 bases outside the gene matches. This CDR3 has 13 amino acids. In nucleotides, the CDR3 is TGTGCCACGGGGACTAGCGGGAGATCCGAGCAGTACGTC. Translating gives CATGTSGRSEQYV.

This clone was seen just once. This chain joins TRBV2 and TRBJ2-5; TRBD1 is a possible D gene (5 bases). With 4 bases removed from V and 1 base from J, the gap between germline ends came to 10 bases. This CDR3 contains 14 residues. Germline lookup yields CDR1 SNHLY and CDR2 FYNNEI. CDR3 DNA sequence: TGTGCCAGCAGTGGACGGCAGGGCCAAGAGACCCAGTACTTC. Protein: CASSGRQGQETQYF.

The gene calls are TRBV6-1 and TRBJ2-5; 9 nucleotides line up with TRBD1. With 3 bases clipped from V and 5 bases from J, the junction kept 16 bases outside the gene matches. The germline V gene encodes CDR1 MNHNS and CDR2 SASEGT. The CDR3 has 18 amino acids. The CDR3 DNA sequence: TGTGCCAGCAGTGATGGGGGACAGGGTCCATTTCGTCCTGAGACCCAGTACTTC. Residues: CASSDGGQGPFRPETQYF.

The chain uses TRBV7-9 and TRBJ1-4; TRBD1 might be the D (5 bases). Germline loops: CDR1 SEHNR, CDR2 FQNEAQ (reference sequence). The CDR3 has 15 amino acids. The V and J ends lost 5 bases and 3 bases respectively, with 13 bases between them. CDR3 in amino acids: CASSPSDRSNEKLFF. The CDR3 bases are TGTGCCAGCAGCCCTAGTGACAGATCTAATGAAAAACTGTTTTTT.